The TCR beta chain under discussion was sequenced for a study of regulatory T cells in long-lasting Graves disease. This CDR3 has 16 amino acids. Germline loops: CDR1 MNHNS, CDR2 SASEGT. The V and J ends lost 6 bases and 4 bases, in that order; junction bases with no gene match: 14. General observations from the study: Patients whose Graves' disease persisted exhibited lower TCR diversity than those newly diagnosed.

The time point: newly diagnosed GD, antithyroid drugs for less than 3 months. Extracted PBMC RNA gave rise to the TCR library. This clonotype was seen repeatedly, ten times or more. The antigen remains unidentified. TCR beta libraries were built with iRepertoire HTBI primers and Arm-PCR of CDR3 regions. TCRdb re-called the multiplex PCR reads through MiXCR, storing one row per CDR3 protein. The table has approximately 400,000 distinct CDR3 sequences, roughly a sixth seen once. The chain uses TRBV6-1 and TRBJ1-1; 7 bases agree with TRBD1. The TCR originated in a female donor with Graves disease. The material sequenced was peripheral blood mononuclear cells (PBMCs), taken at new diagnosis, from a patient treated with antithyroid drugs. The CDR3: CASSYSFDRAITEAFF. The CDR3 DNA sequence: TGTGCCAGCAGCTACTCTTTCGACAGGGCTATCACTGAAGCTTTCTTT.